The 10 T cell receptor beta chains in this list originate from one sample, sequenced in a study of post-analysis software for immune sequencing data. Unique molecular identifiers tagged the TCR beta cDNA libraries. MiXCR, run by TCRdb on the PCR reads, gives a single entry per CDR3 protein. The table lists fewer than 850,000 distinct CDR3 sequences, under 60% of them singletons, with 4.9% in the top ten. Their antigen targets remain unknown. Study-level points and caveats: With TRBV5-6, TRBV5-1 and TRBV20-1 included, 4 or 5 TRBV segments were more frequent in patients than in controls.

Sequenced input: blood. The receptors were sampled from a girl under 18 with multiple sclerosis.

This clonotype came up a few times. The V call is TRBV20-1, the J call TRBJ2-5; D gene uncertain. This CDR3 has 13 residues. Germline V lookup: CDR1 DFQATT, CDR2 SNEGSKA (reference sequence). The V and J ends lost 5 bases and 5 bases respectively, with 15 bases between them. The CDR3 bases are TGCAGTGCTCCCCGGACCACAGAGGAGACCCAGTACTTC. This gives the protein CSAPRTTEETQYF.

The chain recombines TRBV20-1 with TRBJ2-1; 11 nucleotides agree with TRBD2. The CDR3 is 15 amino acids. Trimming at V came to 2 bases and at J to 5 bases, leaving 5 bases not matched to a gene. The germline V gene encodes CDR1 DFQATT and CDR2 SNEGSKA (reference sequence). The CDR3 spells CSARPTSGNHNEQFF. CDR3 nucleotides: TGCAGTGCTAGACCGACTAGCGGGAACCACAATGAGCAGTTCTTC.

Of note for this clonotype: The junction departs from the called germline gene at one end, perhaps through a read error. V is TRBV12-3 or TRBV12-4 and J is TRBJ2-3; D is possibly TRBD2 (5 bases). This CDR3 is built from 14 residues. CDR3 bases: TGTGCCAGCAGTACTAGAGGCAGAGCAGATACGCAGTATTTC. Protein product: CASSTRGRADTQYF.

The chain recombines TRBV2 with TRBJ1-2; a possible D gene is TRBD1 (5 bases). Germline CDR1 is SNHLY and CDR2 is FYNNEI. V lost 6 bases to trimming and J lost 3 bases, with 14 bases between them. The length of the CDR3 is 14 residues. In nucleotides, the CDR3 is TGTGCCAGCAGGGGGGGTCCAAAGGACTATGGCTACACCTTC. Translation: CASRGGPKDYGYTF.

The chain employs TRBV14 and TRBJ2-1; a possible D gene is TRBD2 (6 bases). Germline lookup yields CDR1 SGHDN and CDR2 FVKESK. The CDR3 loop spans 14 amino acids. Trimming cost V 1 base and J 6 bases, with 10 bases left between them. The CDR3 sequence is CASSQGTIRNEQFF. The DNA of the CDR3 is TGTGCCAGCAGCCAAGGGACTATACGCAATGAGCAGTTCTTC.

A few counts support this clonotype. This chain uses TRBV20-1 with TRBJ1-4; tentatively, D is TRBD1 (5 bases). Germline CDR1 DFQATT, CDR2 SNEGSKA (reference sequence). Trimming pared 6 bases from V and 8 bases from J, leaving 19 bases between. This CDR3 is 14 amino acids long. The CDR3 DNA is TGCAGTGCCAGCGCCGGCCAGGGACGGGAAAAACTGTTTTTT. This encodes CSASAGQGREKLFF.

The chain combines TRBV20-1 with TRBJ1-1; D is possibly TRBD1 (5 bases). Trimming removed 5 bases from V and 2 bases from J, with 12 bases in between. Germline values: CDR1 DFQATT, CDR2 SNEGSKA (reference sequence). The CDR3 is 13 amino acids. The CDR3 bases are TGCAGTGCTCCTGGGGCGTTTAACACTGAAGCTTTCTTT. This encodes CSAPGAFNTEAFF.

This clonotype was observed a handful of times. The chain combines TRBV4-1 with TRBJ2-5; D is unclear. The V end was cut by 0 bases, the J end by 2 bases, with 16 bases between. The CDR3 has 17 amino acids. Germline CDR1 and CDR2: MGHRA and YSYEKL. The CDR3 nucleotides read TGCGCCAGCAGCCAAGAGTTAAGCAGCCTGGGGCAAGAGACCCAGTACTTC. Residues: CASSQELSSLGQETQYF.

The chain joins TRBV7-9 to TRBJ1-1; tentatively, D is TRBD1 (5 bases). The CDR3 is 16 residues long. Germline CDR1 is SEHNR and CDR2 is FQNEAQ (reference sequence). The V end was cut by 5 bases, the J end by 1 base, with 17 bases between. The CDR3 DNA reads TGTGCCAGCAGCCACCCACCCGGGGACCAGAACACTGAAGCTTTCTTT. Its translation: CASSHPPGDQNTEAFF.

This clonotype was counted a few times. This CDR3 is CSARDVASRDTQYF. The CDR3 coding sequence is TGCAGTGCTAGAGATGTGGCGTCGCGCGATACGCAGTATTTT. V and J are TRBV20-1 and TRBJ2-3, with D unclear. The CDR3 covers 14 residues. Trimming removed 0 bases from V and 6 bases from J, with 13 bases in between. CDR1 and CDR2 from the germline V gene are DFQATT and SNEGSKA (reference sequence).